A single T cell receptor (beta chain) is shown here with its context. The TCRbeta library incorporated unique molecular identifiers. One entry per CDR3 protein, called by TCRdb with MiXCR from the PCR reads. The sample consists of some 220,000 distinct CDR3 sequences, about a tenth of them appearing once. The sample belongs to a study of T-cell reconstitution after alpha-beta-depleted transplantation in children. V lost 4 bases and J 0 bases, leaving 12 bases between the germline ends. This CDR3 is 15 amino acids long. The V gene is TRBV12-3 or TRBV12-4, the J gene TRBJ2-5, with D possibly TRBD1 on 5 matching bases. The sequenced sample was PBMCs from the stem cell graft donor, obtained from the stem cell graft. This clonotype was obtained from a human donor who donated a stem cell graft to a child with acute lymphoblastic leukemia. Here the CDR3 reads CASSSTLGDQETQYF. The CDR3 DNA follows: TGTGCCAGCAGTTCAACTTTAGGGGACCAAGAGACCCAGTACTTC.